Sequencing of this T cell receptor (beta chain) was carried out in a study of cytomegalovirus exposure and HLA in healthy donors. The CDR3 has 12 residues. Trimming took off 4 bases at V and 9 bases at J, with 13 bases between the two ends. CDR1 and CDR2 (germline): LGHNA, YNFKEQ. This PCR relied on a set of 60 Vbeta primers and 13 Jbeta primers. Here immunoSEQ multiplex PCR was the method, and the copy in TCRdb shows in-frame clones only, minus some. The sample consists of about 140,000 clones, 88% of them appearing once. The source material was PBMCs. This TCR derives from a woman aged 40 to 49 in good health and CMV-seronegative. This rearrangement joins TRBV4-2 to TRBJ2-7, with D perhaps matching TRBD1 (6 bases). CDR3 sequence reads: CASSPGRDMQYF. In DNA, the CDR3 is TGTGCCAGCAGCCCTGGTAGGGACATGCAGTACTTC.